This T cell receptor beta chain comes out of a study of blood T cells in healthy people across ages. Donation came from healthy Caucasian individuals in Russia who were aged about 6 to 90. Peripheral blood, around 10 milliliters per donor, was collected. Isolation recovered at least 6.5 million PBMCs from every sample. Germline V gives CDR1 MDHEN, CDR2 SYDVKM. The CDR3 totals 14 residues. The germline V and J ends were trimmed by 8 bases and 4 bases, with 17 bases remaining between them. Alongside a J-beta primer mix, a sample-barcoded 5' primer served in a second PCR lasting about 6 to 11 cycles. TCRdb passed the 5' RACE reads through MiXCR, listing each CDR3 protein once. The sample has 450,000 to 600,000 distinct CDR3 sequences, about a quarter seen once. This clonotype was recorded a few times. The sample also formed part of further work on T cells of mothers and their children.

The TCR comes from a boy aged 2 to 10 in good health. V and J are TRBV28 and TRBJ1-2, with no clear D. The specimen sequenced was blood. The CDR3 DNA reads as TGTGCCAGCTTTATGGAACAGCCGAGCTATGGCTACACCTTC. Its protein product is CASFMEQPSYGYTF.